This entry lists 3 T cell receptor beta chains sequenced from one sample in a study of post-analysis software for immune sequencing data. Points from the study as a whole: Patients had higher frequencies than controls of four to six TRBV segments, including TRBV5-6, TRBV5-1 and TRBV20-1.

Their antigens remain unidentified. TCR beta cDNA libraries included unique molecular identifiers. TCRdb independently ran MiXCR on the PCR reads; one entry per CDR3 protein. Of hundreds of thousands of distinct CDR3 sequences listed, about 27% are singletons. The sequencing sample was made of blood. The receptors were gathered from a girl aged 10-17 years with multiple sclerosis.

The sample holds a few counts of this clonotype. The rearrangement uses TRBV24-1 and TRBJ2-5; possible D gene TRBD1, 6 bases. The CDR3 length is 14 residues. Germline V gene sequence: CDR1 KGHDR, CDR2 SFDVKD. V dropped 3 bases and J dropped 4 bases, with 11 bases sitting between them. CDR3 in amino acids: CATSDPGVSETQYF. The DNA for the CDR3 is TGTGCCACCAGTGATCCAGGGGTTTCAGAGACCCAGTACTTC.

CDR3 loop: CASSGGTSERGTQYF. The CDR3 bases are TGTGCCAGCAGTGGAGGGACTAGCGAAAGGGGGACCCAGTACTTC. This chain links TRBV6-1 with TRBJ2-5; TRBD2 matches 10 bases. This CDR3 comprises 15 residues. V dropped 4 bases and J dropped 7; count of bases not matched to a gene: 9. CDR1 is MNHNS, CDR2 SASEGT, per germline.

The J gene is TRBJ1-5, the V gene TRBV7-2; D call uncertain. The length of the CDR3 is 14 residues. V gave up 3 bases and J gave up 3 bases, with 9 bases separating them. Germline V gene sequence: CDR1 SGHTA, CDR2 FQGNSA. CDR3 sequence (DNA): TGTGCCAGCAGCTTTTTGGAGGTCAATCAGCCCCAGCATTTT. Translation gives CASSFLEVNQPQHF. The variable domain in full, with the rest retrieved from reference TRBV7-2 and TRBJ1-5, is GAGVSQSPSNKVTEKGKDVELRCDPISGHTALYWYRQSLGQGLEFLIYFQGNSAPDKSGLPSDRFSAERTGGSVSTLTIQRTQQEDSAVYLCASSFLEVNQPQHFGDGTRLSIL.